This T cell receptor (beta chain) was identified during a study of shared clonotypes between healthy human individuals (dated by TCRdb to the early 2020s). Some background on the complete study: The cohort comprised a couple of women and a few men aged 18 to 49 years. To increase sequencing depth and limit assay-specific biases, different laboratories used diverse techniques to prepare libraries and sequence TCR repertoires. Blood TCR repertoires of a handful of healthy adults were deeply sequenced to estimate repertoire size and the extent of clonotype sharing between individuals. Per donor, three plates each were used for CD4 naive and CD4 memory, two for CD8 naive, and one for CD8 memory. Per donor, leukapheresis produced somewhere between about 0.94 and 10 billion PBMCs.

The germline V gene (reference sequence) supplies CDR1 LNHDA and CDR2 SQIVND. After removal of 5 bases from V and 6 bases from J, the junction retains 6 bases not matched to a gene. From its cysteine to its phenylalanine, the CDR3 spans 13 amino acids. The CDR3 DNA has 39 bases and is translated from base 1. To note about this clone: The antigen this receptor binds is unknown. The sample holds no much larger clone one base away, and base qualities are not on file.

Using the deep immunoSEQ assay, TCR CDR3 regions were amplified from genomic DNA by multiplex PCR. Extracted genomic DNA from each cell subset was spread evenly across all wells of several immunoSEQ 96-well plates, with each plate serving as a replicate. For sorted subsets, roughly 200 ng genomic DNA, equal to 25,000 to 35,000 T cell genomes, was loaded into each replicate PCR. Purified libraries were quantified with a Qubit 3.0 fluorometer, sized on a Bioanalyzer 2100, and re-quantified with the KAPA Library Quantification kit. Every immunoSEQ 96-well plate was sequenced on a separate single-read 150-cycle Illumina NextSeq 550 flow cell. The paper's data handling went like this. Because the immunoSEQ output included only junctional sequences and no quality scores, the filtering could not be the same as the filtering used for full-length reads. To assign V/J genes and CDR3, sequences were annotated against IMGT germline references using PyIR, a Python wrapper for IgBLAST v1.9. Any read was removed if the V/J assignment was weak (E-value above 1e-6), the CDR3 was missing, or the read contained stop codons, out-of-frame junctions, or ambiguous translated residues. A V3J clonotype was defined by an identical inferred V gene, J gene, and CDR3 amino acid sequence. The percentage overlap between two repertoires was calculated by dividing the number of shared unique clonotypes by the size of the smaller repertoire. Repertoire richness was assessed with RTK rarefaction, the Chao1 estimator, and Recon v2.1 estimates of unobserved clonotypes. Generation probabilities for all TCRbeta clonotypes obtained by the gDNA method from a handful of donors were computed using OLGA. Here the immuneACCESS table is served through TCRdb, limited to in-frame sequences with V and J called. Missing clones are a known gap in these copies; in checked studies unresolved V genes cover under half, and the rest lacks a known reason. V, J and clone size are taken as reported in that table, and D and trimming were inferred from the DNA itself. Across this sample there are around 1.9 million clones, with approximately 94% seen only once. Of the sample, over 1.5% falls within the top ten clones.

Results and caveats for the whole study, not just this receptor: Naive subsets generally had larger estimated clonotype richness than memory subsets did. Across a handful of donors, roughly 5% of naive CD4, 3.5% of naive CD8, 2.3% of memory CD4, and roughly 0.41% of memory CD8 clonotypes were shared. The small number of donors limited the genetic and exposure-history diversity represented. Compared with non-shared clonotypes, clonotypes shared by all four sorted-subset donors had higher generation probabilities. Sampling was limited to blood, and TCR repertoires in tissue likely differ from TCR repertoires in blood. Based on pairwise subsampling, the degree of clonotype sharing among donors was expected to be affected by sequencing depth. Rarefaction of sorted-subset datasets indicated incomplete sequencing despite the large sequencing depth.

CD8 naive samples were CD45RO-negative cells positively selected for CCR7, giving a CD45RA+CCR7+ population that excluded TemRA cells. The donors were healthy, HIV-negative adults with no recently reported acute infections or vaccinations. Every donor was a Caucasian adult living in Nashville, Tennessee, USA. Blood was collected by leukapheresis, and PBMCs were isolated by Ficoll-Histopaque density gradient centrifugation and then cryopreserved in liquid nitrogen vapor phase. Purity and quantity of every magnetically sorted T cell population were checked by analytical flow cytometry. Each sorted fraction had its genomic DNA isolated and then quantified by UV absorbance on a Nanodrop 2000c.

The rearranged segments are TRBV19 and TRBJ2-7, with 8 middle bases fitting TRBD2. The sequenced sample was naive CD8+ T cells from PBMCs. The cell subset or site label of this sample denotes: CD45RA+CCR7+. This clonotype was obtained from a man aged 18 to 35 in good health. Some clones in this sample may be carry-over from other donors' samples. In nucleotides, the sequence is TGTGCCAGTAGTGGGACTAGTGGCGTCGAGCAGTACTTC. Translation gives CASSGTSGVEQYF.